This T cell receptor (beta chain) is from a study of blood T cell repertoires in COVID-19. About the study: Acute-phase and convalescent COVID-19 samples originated in the United States, Italy and Spain. T cells, B-cell-depleted T cells, or PBMCs supplied cDNA or gDNA.

Original analysis: Estimation of nucleated cell counts was performed using reference gene primer amplification. Profiled with immunoSEQ multiplex PCR; TCRdb holds only in-frame clones, not every one. The V and J calls and clone size are taken from that table; D and trimming were inferred from the DNA. The repertoire holds about 36,000 clones, with around 84% as singletons. V was clipped by 4 bases and J by 5 bases; unmatched bases: 5. Germline assignment: CDR1 LNHDA and CDR2 SQIVND (reference sequence). The CDR3 consists of 14 residues. This clonotype was sampled from a man aged 60 to 75 with COVID-19, enrolled during active disease. The sample taken for sequencing was peripheral blood. The genes are TRBV19 and TRBJ1-1; TRBD1 aligns across 9 bases. CDR3 coding DNA: TGTGCCAGTAGTAGGGGGACAGGGCGAACTGAAGCTTTCTTT. This gives the protein CASSRGTGRTEAFF.